This TCR beta chain was sequenced for a study of a mutant IDH1 vaccine in newly diagnosed glioma. At the level of the study: Patients were pretreated with radiotherapy, temozolomide, or both, mostly both.

The table lists this clone with a few counts. Its antigen remains unidentified. Sequencing used immunoSEQ multiplex PCR; TCRdb keeps in-frame clones, though not all of them. The table shows some 38,000 clones, with around 82% occurring only once. Germline values: CDR1 MNHEY, CDR2 SMNVEV (reference sequence). This CDR3 is built from 13 residues. The germline V and J ends were trimmed by 6 bases and 0 bases, with 6 bases remaining between them. Indicated time point: week 5, during vaccination. Each dose delivered 300 ug of mutant IDH1 20-mer peptide subcutaneously with imiquimod. The study, taken as a whole, reports: Seemingly, top peripheral T cell clonotype changes bore no relation to pseudoprogression.

This sample comprised PBMCs, obtained from a glioma patient whose treatment included an IDH1 peptide vaccine. The receptor comes from a man in his forties with glioma. The genes are TRBV27 and TRBJ1-5, with no clear D. The CDR3 DNA is TGTGCCAGCAGACCTTATAGCAATCAGCCCCAGCATTTT. Protein: CASRPYSNQPQHF.